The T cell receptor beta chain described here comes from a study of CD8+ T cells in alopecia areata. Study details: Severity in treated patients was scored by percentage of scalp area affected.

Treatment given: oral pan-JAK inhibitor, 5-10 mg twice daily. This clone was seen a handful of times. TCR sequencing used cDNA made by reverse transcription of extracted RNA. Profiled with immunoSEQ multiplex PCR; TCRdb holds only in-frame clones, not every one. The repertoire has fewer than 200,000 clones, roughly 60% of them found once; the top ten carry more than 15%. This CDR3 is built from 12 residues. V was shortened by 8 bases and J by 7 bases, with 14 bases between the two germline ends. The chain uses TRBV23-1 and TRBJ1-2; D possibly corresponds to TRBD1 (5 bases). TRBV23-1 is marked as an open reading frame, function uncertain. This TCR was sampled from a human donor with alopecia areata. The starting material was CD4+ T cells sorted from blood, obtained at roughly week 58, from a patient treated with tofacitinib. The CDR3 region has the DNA TGCGCCAGCCAGGGACGAGTCCTTGGCTACACCTTC. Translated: CASQGRVLGYTF.